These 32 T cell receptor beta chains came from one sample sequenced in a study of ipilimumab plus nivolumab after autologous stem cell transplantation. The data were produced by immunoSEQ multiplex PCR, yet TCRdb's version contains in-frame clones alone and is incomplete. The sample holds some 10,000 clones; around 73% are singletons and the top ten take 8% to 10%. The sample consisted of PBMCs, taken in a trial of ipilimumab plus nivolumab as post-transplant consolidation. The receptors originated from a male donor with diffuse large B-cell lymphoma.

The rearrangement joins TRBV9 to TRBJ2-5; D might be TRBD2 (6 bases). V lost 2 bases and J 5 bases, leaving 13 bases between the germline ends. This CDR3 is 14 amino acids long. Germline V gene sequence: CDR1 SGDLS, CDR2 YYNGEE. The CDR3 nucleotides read TGTGCCAGCAGCGTCCGGGGGAGTTCGGAGACCCAGTACTTC. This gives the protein CASSVRGSSETQYF.

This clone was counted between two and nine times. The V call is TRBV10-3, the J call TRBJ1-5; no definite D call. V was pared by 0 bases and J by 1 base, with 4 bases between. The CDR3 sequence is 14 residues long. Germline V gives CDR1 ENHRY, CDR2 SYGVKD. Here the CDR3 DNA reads TGTGCCATCAGTGAGTCGGGCAGCAATCAGCCCCAGCATTTT. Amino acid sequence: CAISESGSNQPQHF.

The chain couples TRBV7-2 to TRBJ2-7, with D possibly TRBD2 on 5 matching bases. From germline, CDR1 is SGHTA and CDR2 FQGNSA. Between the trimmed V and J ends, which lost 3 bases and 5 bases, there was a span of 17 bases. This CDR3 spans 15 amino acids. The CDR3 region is CASSLTGSDSDEQYF. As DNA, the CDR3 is TGTGCCAGCAGCTTGACGGGTTCGGACTCTGACGAGCAGTACTTC.

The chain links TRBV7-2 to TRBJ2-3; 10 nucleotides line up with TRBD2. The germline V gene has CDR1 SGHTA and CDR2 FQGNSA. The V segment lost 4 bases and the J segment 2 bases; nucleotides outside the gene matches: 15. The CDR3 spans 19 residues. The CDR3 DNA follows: TGTGCCAGCAGCTCTAGGGACCTAGCGGGGGCCTATTACACAGATACGCAGTATTTT. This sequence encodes CASSSRDLAGAYYTDTQYF.

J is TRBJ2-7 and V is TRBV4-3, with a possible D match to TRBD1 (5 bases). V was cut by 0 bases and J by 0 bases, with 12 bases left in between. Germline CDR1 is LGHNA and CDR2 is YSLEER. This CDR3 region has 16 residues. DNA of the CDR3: TGCGCCAGCAGCCAAGATGGGGCGGAACGCTCCTACGAGCAGTACTTC. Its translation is CASSQDGAERSYEQYF.

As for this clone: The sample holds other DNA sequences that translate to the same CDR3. The CDR3 bases are TGCGCCAGCAGCTTGGCCGGGACAGGGGAAGAGACCCAGTACTTC. Translated: CASSLAGTGEETQYF. The chain employs TRBV5-1 and TRBJ2-5, with 10 bases fitting TRBD1. The germline CDR1 and CDR2 sequences are SGHRS and YFSETQ. This CDR3 is built from 15 residues. V was pared by 0 bases and J by 3 bases, with 2 bases of the junction left unmatched.

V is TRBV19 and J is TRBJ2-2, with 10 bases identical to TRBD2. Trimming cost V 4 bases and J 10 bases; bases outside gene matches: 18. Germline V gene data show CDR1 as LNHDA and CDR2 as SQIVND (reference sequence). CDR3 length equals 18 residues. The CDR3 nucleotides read TGTGCCAGTAGTAGCCCTCTCCTAGCGGGGGCGCCCTCCCCGGAGCTGTTTTTT. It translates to CASSSPLLAGAPSPELFF.

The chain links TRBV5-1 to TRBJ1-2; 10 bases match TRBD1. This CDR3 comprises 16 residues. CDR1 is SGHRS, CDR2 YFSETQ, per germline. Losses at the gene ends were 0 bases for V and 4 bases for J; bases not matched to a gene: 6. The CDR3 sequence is CASSLAQGQGPYGYTF. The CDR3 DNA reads TGCGCCAGCAGCTTGGCTCAGGGACAGGGGCCCTATGGCTACACCTTC. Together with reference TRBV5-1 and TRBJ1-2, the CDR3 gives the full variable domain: KAGVTQTPRYLIKTRGQQVTLSCSPISGHRSVSWYQQTPGQGLQFLFEYFSETQRNKGNFPGRFSGRQFSNSRSEMNVSTLELGDSALYLCASSLAQGQGPYGYTFGSGTRLTVV.

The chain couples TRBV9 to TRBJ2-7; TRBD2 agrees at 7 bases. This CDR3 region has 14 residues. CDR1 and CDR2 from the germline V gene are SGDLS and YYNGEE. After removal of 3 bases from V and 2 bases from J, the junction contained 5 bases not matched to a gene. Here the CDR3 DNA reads TGTGCCAGCAGCGAGGGAGGGAGCCCCTACGAGCAGTACTTC. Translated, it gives CASSEGGSPYEQYF.

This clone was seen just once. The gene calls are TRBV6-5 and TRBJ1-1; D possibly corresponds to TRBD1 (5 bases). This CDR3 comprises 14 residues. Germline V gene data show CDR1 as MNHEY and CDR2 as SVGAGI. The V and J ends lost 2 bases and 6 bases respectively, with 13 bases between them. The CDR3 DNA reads TGTGCCAGCAGTTACCGGCCGGGGGGGTCTGAAGCTTTCTTT. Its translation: CASSYRPGGSEAFF.

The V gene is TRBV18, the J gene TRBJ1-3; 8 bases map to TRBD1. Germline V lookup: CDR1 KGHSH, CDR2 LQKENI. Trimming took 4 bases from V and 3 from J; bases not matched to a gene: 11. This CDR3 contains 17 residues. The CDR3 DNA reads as TGTGCCAGCTCACTACGACAGGGGTGGCTTTTTGGAAACACCATATATTTT. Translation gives CASSLRQGWLFGNTIYF.

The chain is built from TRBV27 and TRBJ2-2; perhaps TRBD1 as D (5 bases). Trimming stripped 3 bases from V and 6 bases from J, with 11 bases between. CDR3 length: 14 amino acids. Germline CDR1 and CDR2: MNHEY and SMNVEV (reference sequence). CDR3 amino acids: CASSFEAGSGELFF. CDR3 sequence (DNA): TGTGCCAGCAGTTTCGAAGCAGGGTCCGGGGAGCTGTTTTTT.

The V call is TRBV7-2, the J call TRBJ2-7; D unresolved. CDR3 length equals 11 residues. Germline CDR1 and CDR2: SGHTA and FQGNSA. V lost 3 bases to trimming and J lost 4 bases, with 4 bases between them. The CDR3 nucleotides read TGTGCCAGCAGCTTTGTGTACGAGCAGTACTTC. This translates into CASSFVYEQYF.

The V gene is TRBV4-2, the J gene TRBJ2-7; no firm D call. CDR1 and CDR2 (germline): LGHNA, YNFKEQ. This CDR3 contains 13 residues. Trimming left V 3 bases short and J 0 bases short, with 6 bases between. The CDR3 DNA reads TGTGCCAGCAGCCAGGGCTTCTCCTACGAGCAGTACTTC. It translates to CASSQGFSYEQYF.

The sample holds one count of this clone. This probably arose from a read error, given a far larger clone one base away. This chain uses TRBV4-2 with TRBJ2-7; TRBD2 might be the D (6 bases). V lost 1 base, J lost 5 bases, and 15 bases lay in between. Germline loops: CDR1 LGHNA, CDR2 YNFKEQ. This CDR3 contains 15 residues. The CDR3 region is CASSQGDRSGDEQYF. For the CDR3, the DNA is TGTGCCAGCAGCCAAGGGGACCGCTCGGGGGACGAGCAGTACTTC.

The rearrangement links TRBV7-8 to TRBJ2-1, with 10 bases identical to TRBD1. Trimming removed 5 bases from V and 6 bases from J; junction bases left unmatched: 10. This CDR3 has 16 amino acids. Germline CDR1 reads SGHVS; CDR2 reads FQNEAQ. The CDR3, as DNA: TGTGCCAGCAGCGTCGCAGGGACAGGGGCGGTCAATGAGCAGTTCTTC. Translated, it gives CASSVAGTGAVNEQFF.

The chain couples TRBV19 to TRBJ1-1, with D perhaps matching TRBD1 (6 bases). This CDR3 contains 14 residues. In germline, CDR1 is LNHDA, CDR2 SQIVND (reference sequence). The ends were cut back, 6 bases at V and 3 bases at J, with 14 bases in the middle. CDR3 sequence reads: CASRNREVDTEAFF. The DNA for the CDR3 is TGTGCCAGTAGGAACAGGGAAGTGGACACTGAAGCTTTCTTT.

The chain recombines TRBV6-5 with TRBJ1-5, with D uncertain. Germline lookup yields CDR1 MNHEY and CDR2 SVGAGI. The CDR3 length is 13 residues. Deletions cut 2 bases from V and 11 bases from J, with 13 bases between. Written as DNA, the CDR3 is TGTGCCAGCAGTTACGGAGGCGCGGGGACCCAGCATTTT. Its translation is CASSYGGAGTQHF.

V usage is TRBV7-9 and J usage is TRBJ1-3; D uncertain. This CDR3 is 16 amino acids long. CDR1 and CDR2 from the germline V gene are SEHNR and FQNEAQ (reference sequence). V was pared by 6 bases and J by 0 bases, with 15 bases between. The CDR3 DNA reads TGTGCCAGCAGAAAGCTCGGCGAAGACTCTGGAAACACCATATATTTT. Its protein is CASRKLGEDSGNTIYF.

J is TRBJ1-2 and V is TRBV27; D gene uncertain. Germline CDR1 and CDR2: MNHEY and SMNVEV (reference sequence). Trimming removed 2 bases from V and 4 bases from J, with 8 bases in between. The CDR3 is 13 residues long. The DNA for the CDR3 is TGTGCCAGCAGTTTAACGGGGTTCTATGGCTACACCTTC. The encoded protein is CASSLTGFYGYTF.

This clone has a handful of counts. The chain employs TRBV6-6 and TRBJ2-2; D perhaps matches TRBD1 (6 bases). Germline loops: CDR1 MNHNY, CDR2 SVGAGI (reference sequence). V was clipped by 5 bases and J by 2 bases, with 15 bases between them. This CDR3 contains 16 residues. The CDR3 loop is CASSNRDILNTGELFF. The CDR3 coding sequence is TGTGCCAGCAGTAACCGGGACATTCTAAACACCGGGGAGCTGTTTTTT.

The CDR3 bases are TGCGCCAGCAGCCAAGATTTAACCAGGGGGGGCTATGGCTACACCTTC. Protein product: CASSQDLTRGGYGYTF. The chain couples TRBV4-3 to TRBJ1-2; 7 bases are shared with TRBD1. The CDR3 is 16 residues long. V shed 0 bases, J shed 4 bases, and the junction held 8 bases outside the gene matches. Germline values: CDR1 LGHNA, CDR2 YSLEER.

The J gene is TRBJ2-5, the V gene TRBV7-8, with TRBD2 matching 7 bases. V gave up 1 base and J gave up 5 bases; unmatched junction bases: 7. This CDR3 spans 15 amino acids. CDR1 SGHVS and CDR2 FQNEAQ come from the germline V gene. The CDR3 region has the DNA TGTGCCAGCAGCTTAGGGGGGGGGATACAGGAGACCCAGTACTTC. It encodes CASSLGGGIQETQYF.

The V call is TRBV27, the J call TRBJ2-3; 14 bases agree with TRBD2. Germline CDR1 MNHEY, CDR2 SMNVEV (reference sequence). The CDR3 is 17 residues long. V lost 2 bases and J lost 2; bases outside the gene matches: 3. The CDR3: CASSLRTSGGPTDTQYF. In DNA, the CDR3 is TGTGCCAGCAGTTTACGGACTAGCGGGGGGCCCACAGATACGCAGTATTTT.

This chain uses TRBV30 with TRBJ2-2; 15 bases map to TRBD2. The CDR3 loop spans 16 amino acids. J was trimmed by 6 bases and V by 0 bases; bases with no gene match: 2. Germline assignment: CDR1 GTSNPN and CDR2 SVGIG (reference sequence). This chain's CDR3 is CAWSVRTSGGAGELFF. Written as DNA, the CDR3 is TGTGCCTGGAGTGTGAGGACTAGCGGGGGGGCCGGGGAGCTGTTTTTT.

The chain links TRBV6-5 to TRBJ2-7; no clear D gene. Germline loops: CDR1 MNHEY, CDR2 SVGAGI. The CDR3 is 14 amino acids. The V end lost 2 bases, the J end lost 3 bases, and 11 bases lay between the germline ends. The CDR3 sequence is CASSYEVGVYEQYF. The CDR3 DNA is TGTGCCAGCAGTTACGAGGTTGGGGTCTACGAGCAGTACTTC.

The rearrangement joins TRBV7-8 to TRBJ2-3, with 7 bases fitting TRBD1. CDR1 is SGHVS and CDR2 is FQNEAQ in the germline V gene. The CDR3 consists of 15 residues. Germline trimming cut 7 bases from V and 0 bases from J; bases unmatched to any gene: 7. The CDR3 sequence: CASTQDRVSTDTQYF. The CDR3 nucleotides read TGTGCCAGCACCCAAGACAGGGTGAGCACAGATACGCAGTATTTT.

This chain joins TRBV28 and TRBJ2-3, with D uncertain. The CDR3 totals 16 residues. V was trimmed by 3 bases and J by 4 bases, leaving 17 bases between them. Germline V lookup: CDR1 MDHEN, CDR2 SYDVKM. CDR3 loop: CASSLSPGSSSDTQYF. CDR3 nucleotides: TGTGCCAGCAGTTTGAGTCCCGGCTCGTCATCAGATACGCAGTATTTT. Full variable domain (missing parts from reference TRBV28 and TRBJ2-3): DVKVTQSSRYLVKRTGEKVFLECVQDMDHENMFWYRQDPGLGLRLIYFSYDVKMKEKGDIPEGYSVSREKKERFSLILESASTNQTSMYLCASSLSPGSSSDTQYFGPGTRLTVL.

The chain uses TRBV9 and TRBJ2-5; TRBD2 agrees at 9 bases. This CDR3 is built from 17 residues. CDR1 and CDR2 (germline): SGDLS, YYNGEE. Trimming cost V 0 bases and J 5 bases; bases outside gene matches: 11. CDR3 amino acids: CASSVDGAGGHTETQYF. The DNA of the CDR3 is TGTGCCAGCAGCGTAGATGGAGCGGGGGGACACACGGAGACCCAGTACTTC.

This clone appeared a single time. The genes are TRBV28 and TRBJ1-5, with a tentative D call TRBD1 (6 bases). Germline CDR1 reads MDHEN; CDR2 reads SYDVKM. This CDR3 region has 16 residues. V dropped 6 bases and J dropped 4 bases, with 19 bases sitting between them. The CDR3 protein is CASSPRGRGDNQPQHF. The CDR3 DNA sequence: TGTGCCAGCAGCCCCCGAGGCAGGGGAGATAATCAGCCCCAGCATTTT.

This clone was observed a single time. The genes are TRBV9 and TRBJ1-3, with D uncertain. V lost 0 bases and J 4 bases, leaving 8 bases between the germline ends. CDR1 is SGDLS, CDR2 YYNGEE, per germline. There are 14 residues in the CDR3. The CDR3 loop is CASSVGGPGNTIYF. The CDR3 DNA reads TGTGCCAGCAGCGTAGGAGGGCCCGGAAACACCATATATTTT.

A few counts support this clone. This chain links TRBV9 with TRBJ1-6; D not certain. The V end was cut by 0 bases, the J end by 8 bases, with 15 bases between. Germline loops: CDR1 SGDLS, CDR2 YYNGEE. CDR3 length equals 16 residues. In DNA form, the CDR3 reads TGTGCCAGCAGCGTAGTTCCTATGGCGGGGTATTCACCCCTCCACTTT. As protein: CASSVVPMAGYSPLHF.